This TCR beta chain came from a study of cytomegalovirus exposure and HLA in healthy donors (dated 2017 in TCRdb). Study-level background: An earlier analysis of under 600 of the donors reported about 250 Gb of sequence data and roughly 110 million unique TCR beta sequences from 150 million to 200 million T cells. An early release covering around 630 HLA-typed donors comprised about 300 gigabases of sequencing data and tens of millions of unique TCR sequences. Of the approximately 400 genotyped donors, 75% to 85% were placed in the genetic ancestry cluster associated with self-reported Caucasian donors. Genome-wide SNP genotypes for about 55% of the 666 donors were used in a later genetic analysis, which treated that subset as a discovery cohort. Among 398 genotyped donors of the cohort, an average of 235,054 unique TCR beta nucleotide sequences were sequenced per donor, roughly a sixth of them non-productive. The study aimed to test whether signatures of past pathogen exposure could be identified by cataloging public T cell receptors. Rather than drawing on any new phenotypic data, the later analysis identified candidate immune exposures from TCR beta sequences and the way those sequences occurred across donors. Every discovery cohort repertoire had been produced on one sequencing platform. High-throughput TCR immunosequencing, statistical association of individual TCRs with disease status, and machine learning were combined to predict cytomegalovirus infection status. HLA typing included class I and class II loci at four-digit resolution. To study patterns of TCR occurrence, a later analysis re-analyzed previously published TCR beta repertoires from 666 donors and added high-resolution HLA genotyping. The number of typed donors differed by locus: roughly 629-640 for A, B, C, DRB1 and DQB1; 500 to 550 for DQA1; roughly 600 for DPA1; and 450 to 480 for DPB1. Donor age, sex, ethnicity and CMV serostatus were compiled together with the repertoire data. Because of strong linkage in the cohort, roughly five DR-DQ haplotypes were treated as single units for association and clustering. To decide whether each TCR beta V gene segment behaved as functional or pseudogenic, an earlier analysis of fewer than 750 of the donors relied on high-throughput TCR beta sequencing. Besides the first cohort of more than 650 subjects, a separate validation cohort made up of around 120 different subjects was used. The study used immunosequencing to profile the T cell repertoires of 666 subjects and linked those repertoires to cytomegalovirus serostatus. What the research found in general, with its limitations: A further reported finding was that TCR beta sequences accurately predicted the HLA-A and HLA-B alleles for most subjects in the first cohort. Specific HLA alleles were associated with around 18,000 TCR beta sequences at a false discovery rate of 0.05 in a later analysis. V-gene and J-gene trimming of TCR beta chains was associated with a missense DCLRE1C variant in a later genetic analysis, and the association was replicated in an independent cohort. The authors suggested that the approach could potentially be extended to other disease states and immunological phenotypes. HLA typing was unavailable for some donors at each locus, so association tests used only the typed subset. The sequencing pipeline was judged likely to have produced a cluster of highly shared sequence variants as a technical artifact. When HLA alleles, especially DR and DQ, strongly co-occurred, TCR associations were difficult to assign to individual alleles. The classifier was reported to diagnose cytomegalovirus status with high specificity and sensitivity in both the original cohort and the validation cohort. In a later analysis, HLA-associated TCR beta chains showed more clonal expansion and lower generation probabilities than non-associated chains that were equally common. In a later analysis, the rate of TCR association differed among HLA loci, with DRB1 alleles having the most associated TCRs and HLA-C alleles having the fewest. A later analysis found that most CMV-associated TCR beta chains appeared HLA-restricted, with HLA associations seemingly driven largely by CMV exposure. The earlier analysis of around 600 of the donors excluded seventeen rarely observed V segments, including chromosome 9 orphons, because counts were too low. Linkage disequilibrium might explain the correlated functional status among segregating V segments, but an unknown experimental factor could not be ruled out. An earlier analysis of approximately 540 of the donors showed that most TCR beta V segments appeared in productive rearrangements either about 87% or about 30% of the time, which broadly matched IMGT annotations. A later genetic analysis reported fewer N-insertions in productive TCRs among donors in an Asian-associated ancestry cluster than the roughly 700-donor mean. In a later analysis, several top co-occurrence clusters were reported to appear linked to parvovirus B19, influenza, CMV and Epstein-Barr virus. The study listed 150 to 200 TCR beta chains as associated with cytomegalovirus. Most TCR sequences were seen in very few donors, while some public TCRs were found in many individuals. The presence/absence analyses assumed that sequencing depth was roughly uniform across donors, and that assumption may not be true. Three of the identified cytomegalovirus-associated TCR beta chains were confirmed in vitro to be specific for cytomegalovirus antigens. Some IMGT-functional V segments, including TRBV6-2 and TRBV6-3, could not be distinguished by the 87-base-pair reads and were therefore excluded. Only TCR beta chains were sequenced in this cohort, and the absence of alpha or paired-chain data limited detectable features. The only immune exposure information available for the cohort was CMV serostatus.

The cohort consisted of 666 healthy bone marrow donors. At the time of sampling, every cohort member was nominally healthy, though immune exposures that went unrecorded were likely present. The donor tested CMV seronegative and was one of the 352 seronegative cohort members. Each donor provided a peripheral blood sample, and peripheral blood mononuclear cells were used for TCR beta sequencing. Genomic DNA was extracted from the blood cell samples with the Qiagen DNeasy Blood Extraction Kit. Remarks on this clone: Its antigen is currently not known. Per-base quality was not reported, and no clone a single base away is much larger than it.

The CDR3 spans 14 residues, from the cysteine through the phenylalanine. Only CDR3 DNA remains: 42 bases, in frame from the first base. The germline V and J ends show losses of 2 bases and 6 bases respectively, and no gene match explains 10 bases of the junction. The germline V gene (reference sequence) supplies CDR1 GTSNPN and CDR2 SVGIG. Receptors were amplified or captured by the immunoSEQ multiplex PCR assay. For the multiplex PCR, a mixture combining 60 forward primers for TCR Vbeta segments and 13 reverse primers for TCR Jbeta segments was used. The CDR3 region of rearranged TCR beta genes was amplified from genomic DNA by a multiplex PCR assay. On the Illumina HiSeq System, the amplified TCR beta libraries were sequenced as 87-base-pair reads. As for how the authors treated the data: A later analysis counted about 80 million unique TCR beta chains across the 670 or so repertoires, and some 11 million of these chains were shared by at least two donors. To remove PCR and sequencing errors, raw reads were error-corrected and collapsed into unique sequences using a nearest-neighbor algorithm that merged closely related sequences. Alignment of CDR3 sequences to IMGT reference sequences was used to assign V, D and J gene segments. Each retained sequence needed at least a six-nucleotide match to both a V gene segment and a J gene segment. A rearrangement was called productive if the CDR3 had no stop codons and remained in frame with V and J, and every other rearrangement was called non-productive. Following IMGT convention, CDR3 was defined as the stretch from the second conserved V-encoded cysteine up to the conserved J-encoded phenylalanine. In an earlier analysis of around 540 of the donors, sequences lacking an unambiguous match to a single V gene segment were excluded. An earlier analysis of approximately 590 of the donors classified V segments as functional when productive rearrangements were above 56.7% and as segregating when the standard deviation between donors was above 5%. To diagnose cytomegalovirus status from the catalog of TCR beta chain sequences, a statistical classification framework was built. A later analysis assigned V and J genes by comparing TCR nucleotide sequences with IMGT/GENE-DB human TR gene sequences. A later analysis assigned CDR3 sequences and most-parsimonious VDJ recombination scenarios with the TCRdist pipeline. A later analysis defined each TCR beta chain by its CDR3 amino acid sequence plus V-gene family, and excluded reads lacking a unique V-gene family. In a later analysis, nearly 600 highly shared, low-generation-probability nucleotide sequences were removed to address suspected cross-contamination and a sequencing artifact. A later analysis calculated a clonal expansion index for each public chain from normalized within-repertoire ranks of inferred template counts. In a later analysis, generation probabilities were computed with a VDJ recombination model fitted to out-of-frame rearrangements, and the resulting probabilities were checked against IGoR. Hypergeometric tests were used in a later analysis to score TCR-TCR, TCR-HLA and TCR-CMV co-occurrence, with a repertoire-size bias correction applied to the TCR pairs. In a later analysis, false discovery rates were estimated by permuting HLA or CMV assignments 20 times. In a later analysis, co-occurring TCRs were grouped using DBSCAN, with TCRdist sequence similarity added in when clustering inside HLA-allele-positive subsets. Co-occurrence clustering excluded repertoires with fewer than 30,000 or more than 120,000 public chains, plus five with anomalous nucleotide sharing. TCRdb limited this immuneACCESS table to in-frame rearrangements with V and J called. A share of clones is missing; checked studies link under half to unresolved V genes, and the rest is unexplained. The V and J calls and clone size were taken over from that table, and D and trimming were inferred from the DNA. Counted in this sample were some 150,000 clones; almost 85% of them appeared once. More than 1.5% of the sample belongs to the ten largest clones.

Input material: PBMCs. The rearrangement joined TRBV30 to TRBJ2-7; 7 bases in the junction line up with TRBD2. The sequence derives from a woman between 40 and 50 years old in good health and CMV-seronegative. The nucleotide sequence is TGTGCCTGGAGTTCCTCGGGACTAATCGGCGAGCAGTACTTC. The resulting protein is CAWSSSGLIGEQYF.